The rows below give T cell receptor beta chains drawn from one sample of a study of blood T cells in healthy people across ages. TCRdb recomputed calls from the 5' RACE reads with MiXCR, one row per CDR3 protein. Among roughly 720,000 distinct CDR3 sequences listed, about 55% were seen once. The sequenced sample consisted of blood. The receptors were gathered from a man older than 75 in good health. CDR3s include the opening cysteine and the closing phenylalanine or tryptophan. The order of the fields is V gene, CDR3 length, J gene, clone size, D gene, CDR3 DNA, CDR3 protein. D genes are given only for firm matches. Clone size is not always given. Where it is, it says once, few, many or a class for expanded clones.

V gene: TRBV11-1; CDR3 length: 13; J gene: TRBJ2-7; clone size: few; D gene: TRBD2; CDR3 DNA: TGTGCCAGCAGCTTAATCGCGGGAGCCGAGCAGTACTTC; CDR3 protein: CASSLIAGAEQYF
V gene: TRBV20-1; CDR3 length: 13; J gene: TRBJ2-1; clone size: .; D gene: .; CDR3 DNA: TGCAGTGCTAGAAAAAGACAGGTAGATGAGCAGTTCTTC; CDR3 protein: CSARKRQVDEQFF
V gene: TRBV7-9; CDR3 length: 16; J gene: TRBJ2-1; clone size: .; D gene: TRBD2; CDR3 DNA: TGTGCCAGCAGCCTACCCACTAGCGGGAGTGGAGGCGAGCAGTTCTTC; CDR3 protein: CASSLPTSGSGGEQFF
V gene: TRBV6-5; CDR3 length: 18; J gene: TRBJ2-5; clone size: .; D gene: TRBD2; CDR3 DNA: TGTGCCAGCAGTTACTATCACCGAGCGGGAGGGGATCAAGAGACCCAGTACTTC; CDR3 protein: CASSYYHRAGGDQETQYF
V gene: TRBV29-1; CDR3 length: 12; J gene: TRBJ2-7; clone size: few; D gene: .; CDR3 DNA: TGCAGCGTTGGCGCAGGGACCTACGAGCAGTACTTC; CDR3 protein: CSVGAGTYEQYF
V gene: TRBV6-1; CDR3 length: 13; J gene: TRBJ1-1; clone size: .; D gene: .; CDR3 DNA: TGTGCCAGCATGGTCTGGGTGAACACTGAAGCTTTCTTT; CDR3 protein: CASMVWVNTEAFF
V gene: TRBV11-2; CDR3 length: 14; J gene: TRBJ2-7; clone size: few; D gene: .; CDR3 DNA: TGTGCCAGCAGCCAGGCCATCGGACCCGGTGAGCAGTACTTC; CDR3 protein: CASSQAIGPGEQYF
V gene: TRBV11-2; CDR3 length: 14; J gene: TRBJ2-3; clone size: .; D gene: TRBD2; CDR3 DNA: TGTGCCAGCAGCTTAGAGCGGGGGGCCAGATACGCGTATTTT; CDR3 protein: CASSLERGARYAYF
V gene: TRBV3-1; CDR3 length: 16; J gene: TRBJ2-1; clone size: .; D gene: .; CDR3 DNA: TGTGCCAGCAGCCCCAGGGGAGCGGGGCCAGCTGGTGAGCAGTTCTTC; CDR3 protein: CASSPRGAGPAGEQFF
V gene: TRBV12-3/TRBV12-4; CDR3 length: 14; J gene: TRBJ1-2; clone size: few; D gene: TRBD1; CDR3 DNA: TGTGCCAGCAGTCCTAACAGGGGACTATATGGCTACACCTTC; CDR3 protein: CASSPNRGLYGYTF
V gene: TRBV4-1; CDR3 length: 18; J gene: TRBJ2-1; clone size: .; D gene: TRBD1; CDR3 DNA: TGCGCCAGCAGCCAAGATCCATACCGGGACAGCCGCTACAATGAGCAGTTCTTC; CDR3 protein: CASSQDPYRDSRYNEQFF
V gene: TRBV9; CDR3 length: 15; J gene: TRBJ2-5; clone size: few; D gene: TRBD1; CDR3 DNA: TGTGCCAGCAGCTCCAACTCAGGGGGCTTTGAGACCCAGTACTTC; CDR3 protein: CASSSNSGGFETQYF
V gene: TRBV2; CDR3 length: 15; J gene: TRBJ2-1; clone size: .; D gene: .; CDR3 DNA: TGTGCCAGCAGTGATGGGCAGTCTCCCTACAATGAGCAGTTCTTC; CDR3 protein: CASSDGQSPYNEQFF
V gene: TRBV7-2; CDR3 length: 15; J gene: TRBJ1-1; clone size: .; D gene: .; CDR3 DNA: TGTGCCAGCAGCTTAGGGCCCCAGCGAAACACTGAAGCTTTCTTT; CDR3 protein: CASSLGPQRNTEAFF
V gene: TRBV11-1; CDR3 length: 18; J gene: TRBJ2-1; clone size: .; D gene: .; CDR3 DNA: TGTGCCAGCAGCTTAGAAAGGGCAGGGGCCCCTCCTTGGGATGAGCAGTTCTTC; CDR3 protein: CASSLERAGAPPWDEQFF
V gene: TRBV19; CDR3 length: 12; J gene: TRBJ2-5; clone size: few; D gene: .; CDR3 DNA: TGTGCCAGTAGTTCGAAGGGGGAGACCCAGTACTTC; CDR3 protein: CASSSKGETQYF
V gene: TRBV6-5; CDR3 length: 13; J gene: TRBJ1-2; clone size: .; D gene: .; CDR3 DNA: TGTGCCAGCAGTTACTCGAGGGGGGGTGGCTACACCTTC; CDR3 protein: CASSYSRGGGYTF
V gene: TRBV9; CDR3 length: 14; J gene: TRBJ2-3; clone size: .; D gene: TRBD2; CDR3 DNA: TGTGCCAGCAGCGCCCGACTAGCGGGAGATACGCAGTATTTT; CDR3 protein: CASSARLAGDTQYF
V gene: TRBV2; CDR3 length: 17; J gene: TRBJ2-1; clone size: many; D gene: TRBD2; CDR3 DNA: TGTGCCAGCAAGAACATCCCACGGGAGGGCCTTCGGAATGAGCAGTTCTTC; CDR3 protein: CASKNIPREGLRNEQFF
V gene: TRBV10-3; CDR3 length: 15; J gene: TRBJ2-7; clone size: few; D gene: TRBD1; CDR3 DNA: TGTGCCATCAGTGAGTCGCAGGGGGTTGTCAACGAGCAGTACTTC; CDR3 protein: CAISESQGVVNEQYF
V gene: TRBV18; CDR3 length: 14; J gene: TRBJ1-2; clone size: few; D gene: TRBD1; CDR3 DNA: TGTGCCAGCTCACGAGAGACAGGGAGGAGTGGCTACACCTTC; CDR3 protein: CASSRETGRSGYTF
V gene: TRBV24-1; CDR3 length: 13; J gene: TRBJ2-6; clone size: .; D gene: .; CDR3 DNA: TGTGCCTCAGGGGGGGCTGGGGCCAACGTCCTGACTTTC; CDR3 protein: CASGGAGANVLTF
V gene: TRBV27; CDR3 length: 18; J gene: TRBJ2-1; clone size: few; D gene: TRBD2; CDR3 DNA: TGTGCCAGCAGCCAACCATTTGGAGCGGGAGTTGGCAACAATGAGCAGTTCTTC; CDR3 protein: CASSQPFGAGVGNNEQFF
V gene: TRBV30; CDR3 length: 14; J gene: TRBJ2-7; clone size: .; D gene: TRBD2; CDR3 DNA: TGTGCCCAAGGGACTAGCGGGAGACCGGGCGAGCAGTACTTC; CDR3 protein: CAQGTSGRPGEQYF
V gene: TRBV9; CDR3 length: 17; J gene: TRBJ2-3; clone size: few; D gene: TRBD1; CDR3 DNA: TGTGCCAGCAGCGTAGCCGGGCAGGGGGCGACGACAGATACGCAGTATTTT; CDR3 protein: CASSVAGQGATTDTQYF
V gene: TRBV27; CDR3 length: 14; J gene: TRBJ1-5; clone size: .; D gene: .; CDR3 DNA: TGTGCCAGCAGTCCCCAAAGGGTTCATCAGCCCCAGCATTTT; CDR3 protein: CASSPQRVHQPQHF
V gene: TRBV7-2; CDR3 length: 14; J gene: TRBJ2-1; clone size: .; D gene: .; CDR3 DNA: TGTGCCAGCAGCTACGGCCCGACTAGTTATGAGCAGTTCTTC; CDR3 protein: CASSYGPTSYEQFF
V gene: TRBV6-1; CDR3 length: 15; J gene: TRBJ2-1; clone size: .; D gene: TRBD1; CDR3 DNA: TGTGCCAGCAATACCGGGACAGGGGGCGGCAATGAGCAGTTCTTC; CDR3 protein: CASNTGTGGGNEQFF
V gene: TRBV4-1; CDR3 length: 18; J gene: TRBJ2-1; clone size: .; D gene: TRBD2; CDR3 DNA: TGCGCCAGCAGCCAAGAATCCGGTGGGACTAGCGGTTACAATGAGCAGTTCTTC; CDR3 protein: CASSQESGGTSGYNEQFF
V gene: TRBV20-1; CDR3 length: 13; J gene: TRBJ2-7; clone size: few; D gene: .; CDR3 DNA: TGCAGTGCTAGAGGGGACGGCTCCTACGAGCAGTACTTC; CDR3 protein: CSARGDGSYEQYF
V gene: TRBV29-1; CDR3 length: 16; J gene: TRBJ2-5; clone size: few; D gene: .; CDR3 DNA: TGCAGCGTTGAGGGGGCTCAGGACAAGGAGGGAGAGACCCAGTACTTC; CDR3 protein: CSVEGAQDKEGETQYF
V gene: TRBV29-1; CDR3 length: 14; J gene: TRBJ2-1; clone size: .; D gene: TRBD2; CDR3 DNA: TGCAGCGTTGACAGACTAGCGGGAGTAGGTGAGCAGTTCTTC; CDR3 protein: CSVDRLAGVGEQFF
V gene: TRBV24-1; CDR3 length: 15; J gene: TRBJ2-1; clone size: .; D gene: TRBD1; CDR3 DNA: TGTGCCACCAGTGATTTGGGGACAGGGGCCTATGAGCGGTTCTTC; CDR3 protein: CATSDLGTGAYERFF
V gene: TRBV24-1; CDR3 length: 16; J gene: TRBJ2-6; clone size: .; D gene: .; CDR3 DNA: TGTGCCACCAGTGATCCTGGAGTTGCTGGGGCCAACGTCCTGACTTTC; CDR3 protein: CATSDPGVAGANVLTF
V gene: TRBV2; CDR3 length: 14; J gene: TRBJ2-5; clone size: .; D gene: .; CDR3 DNA: TGTGCCAGCAGTGAACAGGGGGGGCAAGAGACCCAGTACTTC; CDR3 protein: CASSEQGGQETQYF
V gene: TRBV4-2; CDR3 length: 14; J gene: TRBJ2-7; clone size: .; D gene: .; CDR3 DNA: TGTGCCAGCAGCCAAGGGCTAGTTCTATACGAGCAGTACTTC; CDR3 protein: CASSQGLVLYEQYF
V gene: TRBV29-1; CDR3 length: 13; J gene: TRBJ1-2; clone size: once; D gene: .; CDR3 DNA: TGCAGCGTTGAAACAGGGCCTTTCTATGGCTACACCTTC; CDR3 protein: CSVETGPFYGYTF
V gene: TRBV5-1; CDR3 length: 14; J gene: TRBJ2-5; clone size: once; D gene: .; CDR3 DNA: TGCGCCAGCAGCCGTCTGACTGGCCAAGAGACCCAGTACTTC; CDR3 protein: CASSRLTGQETQYF
V gene: TRBV20-1; CDR3 length: 14; J gene: TRBJ2-7; clone size: few; D gene: .; CDR3 DNA: TGCAGTGCTAGGTACCCCGGGACCGCCTTCGAGCAGTACTTC; CDR3 protein: CSARYPGTAFEQYF
V gene: TRBV7-6; CDR3 length: 15; J gene: TRBJ1-1; clone size: once; D gene: .; CDR3 DNA: TGTGCCAGCAGCTGGGGACTTCCGAAGGACACTGAAGCTTTCTTT; CDR3 protein: CASSWGLPKDTEAFF
V gene: TRBV5-1; CDR3 length: 15; J gene: TRBJ2-7; clone size: .; D gene: TRBD1; CDR3 DNA: TGCGCCAGCAGCTTGTTCCGGGACAGGGGCTACGAGCAGTACTTC; CDR3 protein: CASSLFRDRGYEQYF
V gene: TRBV9; CDR3 length: 13; J gene: TRBJ1-1; clone size: .; D gene: .; CDR3 DNA: TGTGCCAGCAGCGTAGCGGGGAACACTGAAGCTTTCTTT; CDR3 protein: CASSVAGNTEAFF